Sequencing of this T cell receptor (beta chain) was carried out in a study of T-cell reconstitution after alpha-beta-depleted transplantation in children. General observations from the study: T cells produced anew were the main source of T-cell counts and diversity one year after transplant. By about two months after transplant, alpha-beta T cells reportedly arose from several hundred graft clones that had expanded.

The length of the CDR3 is 15 residues. V lost 5 bases and J lost 5, with 18 bases in between. Preparing the TCRbeta library involved the use of unique molecular identifiers. TCRdb independently ran MiXCR on the PCR reads; one entry per CDR3 protein. Here the sample spans 140,000 to 150,000 distinct CDR3 sequences, about 9% being singletons. This clonotype was seen repeatedly, ten times or more. Its cognate antigen is unknown. The sequence came from a female patient between 2 and 15 years old who had a stem cell transplant for congenital amegakaryocytic thrombocytopenia, so the T cells may come from the graft donor. The chain is built from TRBV12-3 or TRBV12-4 and TRBJ1-1; D unclear. The sequences come from PBMCs, mostly from graft donor cells, collected 180 days after TCRalphabeta/CD19-depleted stem cell transplant. This CDR3 reads CASSPRGWAGTEAFF. In DNA, the CDR3 is TGTGCCAGCAGTCCCCGCGGGTGGGCGGGGACTGAAGCTTTCTTT.